This T cell receptor (beta chain) is from a study of blood T cell repertoires in COVID-19 (dated by TCRdb to 2018 to 2020). For the study in its entirety: Collaborator samples came from the United States, Italy and Spain and covered acute and convalescent phases of COVID-19. The prospective study material was composed of cDNA or gDNA derived from T cells, B-cell-depleted T cells, or PBMCs. Deeply sampled blood TCRbeta repertoires from subjects exposed to, actively infected with, or recovered from COVID-19 were included in the dataset. A freely available public database, intended as a resource for researchers studying the immune response to SARS-CoV-2, is where the repertoires were released. The samples were drawn from two sources: the first 160 participants of the ongoing ImmuneRACE study, and 1,254 subjects contributed by 6 global collaborators. A de-identified subject ID, COVID-19 status, age in years and sex were almost always included in the sample metadata. Where available, HLA class I and class II types were obtained from metadata supplied by the sample provider rather than from assay-based typing. Broad study findings and their caveats: How much clinical and demographic metadata was included differed by source and by participant, and the metadata was provided uncurated.

About this clone: Its antigen remains unidentified. Qualities for individual bases were not recorded, and no much larger clone is one base off.

CDR1 SNHLY and CDR2 FYNNEI were looked up in the germline V gene. The CDR3 has 17 amino acids, counting the end cysteine and phenylalanine. Here the CDR3 DNA is all that survives: 51 bases in frame from base 1. From V the trimming removes 3 bases and from J it removes 5 bases, while the gene matches leave 8 bases of the junction unaccounted for. TCRbeta CDR3 regions were amplified from genomic DNA by means of the immunoSEQ Assay, a bias-controlled multiplex PCR. In the paper's pipeline: The number of nucleated cells in each sample was estimated from the amplification of reference gene primers within the assay. To quantify the absolute abundance of each unique TCRbeta CDR3 rearrangement, sequence reads were collapsed and filtered. For each sample, productive Simpson clonality was calculated by taking the square root of Simpson's diversity index across productive rearrangements. TCRdb took this table from immuneACCESS and kept in-frame rearrangements with V and J called. Such tables lack part of the clones; where checked against another copy, unresolved V genes explain under half of the gap, and the rest is unexplained. Clonal size and the V and J genes are those of that table, whereas D and trimming came from the DNA. The sample contains about 45,000 clones, around nine tenths of them found a single time. 19% of the sample comes from the top ten.

Each collaborating institution followed its own protocols to collect whole blood in K2EDTA tubes. For TCRbeta analysis, collaborators shipped samples as frozen whole blood, isolated PBMCs, or DNA extracted from either of those sample types. The source material was peripheral blood. The chain is assembled from TRBV2 and TRBJ2-2, with 11 junctional bases fitting TRBD1. The clonotype originates from a man between 65 and 85 years old with active COVID-19. CDR3 protein: CASSDSVWDRGTGELFF. Read as DNA, the sequence is TGTGCCAGCAGTGATTCAGTCTGGGACAGGGGGACCGGGGAGCTGTTTTTT. The variable domain in full, with residues beyond the CDR3 obtained from the reference TRBV2 and TRBJ2-2 genes, is EPEVTQTPSHQVTQMGQEVILRCVPISNHLYFYWYRQILGQKVEFLVSFYNNEISEKSEIFDDQFSVERPDGSNFTLKIRSTKLEDSAMYFCASSDSVWDRGTGELFFGEGSRLTVL.